This T cell receptor (beta chain) was found in a study of T cells in Graves' hyperthyroidism and ophthalmopathy. Researchers amplified the TCR beta CDR3 regions from RNA transcripts. Researchers ran a first-round RT-PCR on the TCR CDR3 using the HTBI primer set. TCRdb redid the calling of the multiplex PCR reads with MiXCR, one entry per CDR3 protein. The repertoire holds about 400,000 distinct CDR3 sequences, roughly an eighth seen once, with approximately 5.8% in the top ten. Ten or more counts support this clonotype. What it binds is not known. In germline, CDR1 is SGDLS, CDR2 YYNGEE. The CDR3 length is 15 residues. V dropped 0 bases and J dropped 3 bases, with 13 bases sitting between them. Aged 18 to 65, the patients had hyperthyroidism that was newly diagnosed and had lasted under 2 months. Whole-study findings and limits: The majority of expanded thyroid clonotypes above 0.001 also appeared in blood. Using 13 V-J features, a model discriminated ophthalmopathy from stable hyperthyroidism.

The rearrangement links TRBV9 to TRBJ2-7; D assignment may be TRBD1 or TRBD2 (6 bases each). The sample comprised blood. This sequence originates from a woman aged 18-29 years with Graves' hyperthyroidism. CDR3 in DNA: TGTGCCAGCAGCGTAGGACTTGGAGGGGGCTACGAGCAGTACTTC. Protein sequence: CASSVGLGGGYEQYF.